The entry below describes one TCR beta chain. Its antigen is still unknown. Germline V lookup: CDR1 LGHNA, CDR2 YNFKEQ. Unmatched junction bases numbered 10, after V lost 0 bases and J lost 9 bases. CDR3 length equals 16 residues. This record comes from a study of T cell responses to AZD1222 COVID-19 vaccine. The overall study: Pooled together were second doses at about 4 or about 12 weeks. Broader study findings: A mostly white British donor set with more females was recruited, and clonal diversity was possibly underestimated.

Data came from immunoSEQ multiplex PCR; TCRdb stores just in-frame clones and leaves some out. The repertoire includes 150,000 or so clones, approximately 85% of them detected once, and around 8% sits in the top ten. This TCR derives from an adult in good health. Sequences were derived from peripheral blood, sampled on day 0 of AZD1222 vaccination. This chain uses TRBV4-2 with TRBJ2-1; TRBD2 aligns across 8 bases. This CDR3 reads CASSQDLREGGGEQFF. CDR3 sequence (DNA): TGTGCCAGCAGCCAAGATCTCCGGGAGGGTGGGGGTGAGCAGTTCTTC.